Listed here are 30 T cell receptor beta chains from one sample, sequenced in a study of T-cell reconstitution after alpha-beta-depleted transplantation in children. Preparation of the TCRbeta library was carried out with unique molecular identifiers. Using its own MiXCR run on the PCR reads, TCRdb lists one record per CDR3 protein. Of around 600,000 distinct CDR3 sequences listed, 8% to 11% were seen once; the top ten hold 4% to 5%. The source was PBMCs from the stem cell graft donor, collected from the stem cell graft. The receptors derive from a human donor who donated a stem cell graft to a child with acute myeloid leukemia.

This clonotype was detected only a few times. V gene TRBV9 combines with J gene TRBJ1-1; D is undetermined. CDR1 is SGDLS and CDR2 is YYNGEE in the germline V gene. The CDR3 loop spans 15 amino acids. V was pared by 0 bases and J by 4 bases, with 13 bases between. The CDR3 here is CASSVGDKAGTEAFF. The CDR3 DNA is TGTGCCAGCAGCGTAGGCGACAAGGCGGGCACTGAAGCTTTCTTT.

This clonotype was detected only a few times. Mismatch with germline at one junction end may stem from a read error. The gene calls are TRBV6-1 and TRBJ2-7; D not resolved. The CDR3 spans 13 residues. Looked up from germline, CDR1 is MNHNS and CDR2 is SASEGT. The CDR3 region is CASSKADSYEQYF. The CDR3 DNA follows: TGTGCCAGCAGTAAAGCCGACTCCTACGAGCAGTACTTC.

The rearrangement joins TRBV6-2 or TRBV6-3 to TRBJ2-7; TRBD1 aligns across 7 bases. Germline assignment: CDR1 MNHEY and CDR2 SVGEGT. V lost 4 bases to trimming and J lost 2 bases; unmatched junction nucleotides: 8. This CDR3 has 15 amino acids. The CDR3 protein is CASSSLTGPTYEQYF. For the CDR3, the DNA is TGTGCCAGCAGTTCCTTGACAGGGCCCACCTACGAGCAGTACTTC.

This rearrangement joins TRBV20-1 to TRBJ2-5; 9 nucleotides agree with TRBD2. The CDR3 loop spans 14 amino acids. Per germline, CDR1 DFQATT and CDR2 SNEGSKA (reference sequence). Losses at the gene ends were 2 bases for V and 1 base for J; bases not matched to a gene: 2. The CDR3 reads CSARLAGIQETQYF. CDR3 DNA: TGCAGTGCTAGACTAGCGGGAATCCAAGAGACCCAGTACTTC.

The chain links TRBV5-1 to TRBJ2-5; D could derive from TRBD1 or TRBD2 (5 bases each). Trimming took off 0 bases at V and 3 bases at J, with 12 bases between the two ends. The CDR3 has 15 amino acids. In germline, CDR1 is SGHRS, CDR2 YFSETQ. The CDR3 nucleotides are TGCGCCAGCAGCTTGGGGGGCCCGGAGGAAGAGACCCAGTACTTC. Its protein is CASSLGGPEEETQYF.

This clonotype has only a few counts. The CDR3 sequence: CSVLDLYTQYF. CDR3 sequence (DNA): TGCAGTGTCCTAGACCTTTATACGCAGTATTTT. The J gene is TRBJ2-3, the V gene TRBV20-1; D remains ambiguous. The CDR3 extends over 11 amino acids. In germline, CDR1 is DFQATT, CDR2 SNEGSKA (reference sequence). The V end lost 7 bases, the J end lost 7 bases, and 12 bases lay between the germline ends.

In DNA form, the CDR3 reads TGCAGTGCTAGAGATTCCGGGACCGACACGAACACCGGGGAGCTGTTTTTT. Translation: CSARDSGTDTNTGELFF. This rearrangement joins TRBV20-1 to TRBJ2-2, with D perhaps assigned TRBD1 or TRBD2 (5 bases each). This CDR3 is 17 amino acids long. In germline, CDR1 is DFQATT, CDR2 SNEGSKA (reference sequence). The V end was cut by 0 bases, the J end by 0 bases, with 14 bases between.

This sequence joins TRBV4-3 and TRBJ1-2, with D possibly being TRBD1 (6 bases). Germline CDR1 is LGHNA and CDR2 is YSLEER. The CDR3 extends over 15 amino acids. Trimming cost V 1 base and J 7 bases, with 16 bases left between them. CDR3 residues: CASSQVLGQFAGYTF. CDR3 coding DNA: TGCGCCAGCAGCCAAGTATTGGGACAATTCGCTGGCTACACCTTC.

This clonotype was picked up a small number of times. The J gene is TRBJ2-7, the V gene TRBV9; 10 nucleotides align to TRBD2. CDR1 is SGDLS, CDR2 YYNGEE, per germline. This CDR3 has 14 amino acids. With 4 bases clipped from V and 5 bases from J, the junction kept 6 bases outside the gene matches. The CDR3, as DNA: TGTGCCAGCAGCTCCCTAGCGGGAGACCACGAGCAGTACTTC. Its translation: CASSSLAGDHEQYF.

This clonotype has a handful of counts. V is TRBV7-2 and J is TRBJ2-7; D not certain. The V gene lost 1 base and the J gene lost 0 bases, with 10 bases spanning the gap. Germline V lookup: CDR1 SGHTA, CDR2 FQGNSA. This CDR3 has 15 residues. Here the CDR3 reads CASSLVGASSYEQYF. CDR3 coding DNA: TGTGCCAGCAGCTTAGTTGGAGCTAGCTCCTACGAGCAGTACTTC.

The chain has TRBV2 and TRBJ2-2; a possible D gene is TRBD2 (6 bases). The CDR3 loop spans 15 amino acids. V was pared by 2 bases and J by 0 bases, with 7 bases between. Germline values: CDR1 SNHLY, CDR2 FYNNEI. The CDR3 here is CASSEQRANTGELFF. CDR3 coding DNA: TGTGCCAGCAGTGAACAGCGGGCGAACACCGGGGAGCTGTTTTTT.

V gene TRBV9 combines with J gene TRBJ2-5; TRBD2 matches at 9 bases. Germline trimming cut 4 bases from V and 5 bases from J; bases unmatched to any gene: 12. There are 16 residues in the CDR3. Germline CDR1 SGDLS, CDR2 YYNGEE. The CDR3 DNA reads TGTGCCAGCAGCCGAAAACTAGCGGGCGGCGGGGAGACCCAGTACTTC. Protein: CASSRKLAGGGETQYF. The variable domain in full, completed from reference TRBV9 and TRBJ2-5, reads DSGVTQTPKHLITATGQRVTLRCSPRSGDLSVYWYQQSLDQGLQFLIQYYNGEERAKGNILERFSAQQFPDLHSELNLSSLELGDSALYFCASSRKLAGGGETQYFGPGTRLLVL.

V is TRBV5-1 and J is TRBJ1-1; 7 bases fit TRBD1. V shed 6 bases and J 1 base; nucleotides not matched to a gene: 6. The germline gives CDR1 SGHRS, CDR2 YFSETQ. The CDR3 is 14 residues long. The CDR3 here is CASTPGQPNTEAFF. The CDR3 nucleotides read TGCGCCAGCACCCCGGGACAGCCGAACACTGAAGCTTTCTTT.

This clonotype has ten or more counts. V usage is TRBV20-1 and J usage is TRBJ2-3; D call uncertain. This CDR3 is built from 13 residues. The V end was cut by 6 bases, the J end by 2 bases, with 12 bases between. Germline V gives CDR1 DFQATT, CDR2 SNEGSKA (reference sequence). The CDR3 region has the DNA TGCAGTGCATTTGGACGGACCACAGATACGCAGTATTTT. The encoded protein is CSAFGRTTDTQYF.

Only a few counts were recorded for this clonotype. This sequence joins TRBV29-1 and TRBJ2-5; tentative D call: TRBD1 (5 bases). CDR1 is SQVTM and CDR2 is ANQGSEA in the germline V gene. V was trimmed by 4 bases and J by 4 bases, leaving 13 bases between them. CDR3 length: 13 amino acids. The CDR3 here is CSVAGRVAETQYF. The CDR3 DNA sequence: TGCAGCGTTGCGGGCAGGGTCGCAGAGACCCAGTACTTC.

This clonotype was counted a few times. The gene calls are TRBV6-2 or TRBV6-3 and TRBJ2-5, with D uncertain. The CDR3 is 15 residues long. V was shortened by 0 bases and J by 2 bases, with 10 bases between the two germline ends. CDR1 is MNHEY, CDR2 SVGEGT, per germline. In nucleotides, the CDR3 is TGTGCCAGCAGTTACTCGATAATACTTCAAGAGACCCAGTACTTC. Translated, it gives CASSYSIILQETQYF.

This clonotype has a count of ten or more. The chain couples TRBV20-1 to TRBJ2-3, with 11 positions matching TRBD2. Trimming cost V 1 base and J 3 bases; bases outside gene matches: 6. The CDR3 runs to 16 residues. Germline V CDR1 and CDR2: DFQATT, SNEGSKA (reference sequence). CDR3 coding DNA: TGCAGTGCTAGAGTCCCGAGGACTAGCGGGACAGATACGCAGTATTTT. Protein: CSARVPRTSGTDTQYF.

In this sample, this clonotype turned up a few times. The V gene is TRBV9, the J gene TRBJ2-3, with 7 bases aligning to TRBD2. CDR3 length: 12 amino acids. The trim removed 3 bases at V and 6 bases at J, leaving 1 base unmatched. Germline CDR1 and CDR2: SGDLS and YYNGEE. CDR3 residues: CASSGGGDTQYF. The CDR3 DNA reads as TGTGCCAGCAGCGGGGGAGGGGATACGCAGTATTTT.

This clonotype was detected many times. This rearrangement joins TRBV15 to TRBJ2-7, with D possibly TRBD2 on 5 matching bases. CDR3 size: 15 residues. Looked up from germline, CDR1 is LNHNV and CDR2 is YYDKDF (reference sequence). V was cut by 5 bases and J by 7 bases, with 21 bases left in between. CDR3 region: CATSGGDQAKREQYF. The DNA for the CDR3 is TGTGCCACCAGCGGAGGAGACCAGGCTAAGAGGGAGCAGTACTTC.

The chain employs TRBV20-1 and TRBJ2-4, with TRBD1 matching over 9 bases. Germline trimming cut 6 bases from V and 2 bases from J; bases unmatched to any gene: 8. The V gene's germline CDR1 is DFQATT and CDR2 SNEGSKA (reference sequence). The CDR3 consists of 15 residues. The CDR3 is CSATTGGATKNIQYF. The CDR3 DNA follows: TGCAGTGCCACAACAGGGGGCGCGACCAAAAACATTCAGTACTTC.

This clonotype has only a few counts. J is TRBJ2-3 and V is TRBV20-1, with D possibly TRBD2 on 6 matching bases. Per the germline V gene, CDR1 is DFQATT and CDR2 is SNEGSKA (reference sequence). The CDR3 totals 16 residues. Deletions cut 0 bases from V and 2 bases from J, with 15 bases between. The chain's CDR3 is CSARDLRLALTDTQYF. In nucleotides, the CDR3 is TGCAGTGCTAGAGATCTCCGGCTAGCGCTCACAGATACGCAGTATTTT.

At least ten counts were recorded for this clonotype. V usage is TRBV4-2 and J usage is TRBJ2-5; no reliable D call. V lost 4 bases to trimming and J lost 2 bases, with 11 bases between them. The V gene's germline CDR1 is LGHNA and CDR2 YNFKEQ. This CDR3 has 14 residues. CDR3 protein: CASSPQGQQETQYF. The CDR3 DNA follows: TGTGCCAGCAGCCCCCAAGGGCAGCAAGAGACCCAGTACTTC.

This clonotype showed up just a few times. The J gene is TRBJ2-3, the V gene TRBV20-1; D is uncertain. CDR1 is DFQATT, CDR2 SNEGSKA, per germline (reference sequence). The CDR3 has 13 residues. The V end was cut by 5 bases, the J end by 0 bases, with 9 bases between. The CDR3 coding sequence is TGCAGTGCTCAGGACCAAAGCACAGATACGCAGTATTTT. Its translation is CSAQDQSTDTQYF.

Worth noting for this clonotype: A much larger clonotype is one base distant, so this may be a read error. The J gene is TRBJ2-1, the V gene TRBV19; 9 positions match TRBD2. The germline gives CDR1 LNHDA, CDR2 SQIVND (reference sequence). The CDR3 has 17 residues. Unmatched junction bases numbered 18, after V lost 6 bases and J lost 9 bases. The CDR3 DNA is TGTGCCAGTAGCTATAGACTAGCGGTCCCGTATTTAGGTGAGCAGTTCTTC. Its translation: CASSYRLAVPYLGEQFF.

This clonotype was seen only a few times. The J gene is TRBJ1-5, the V gene TRBV25-1; no clear D gene. The germline V and J ends were trimmed by 3 bases and 3 bases, with 12 bases remaining between them. The CDR3 has 15 amino acids. Germline V gene lookup returns CDR1 MGHDK and CDR2 SYGVNS. CDR3 DNA: TGTGCCAGCAGTGACTCTGTGAGGCCCAATCAGCCCCAGCATTTT. This translates into CASSDSVRPNQPQHF.

This sequence joins TRBV5-1 and TRBJ2-1, with TRBD2 matching over 11 bases. Germline assignment: CDR1 SGHRS and CDR2 YFSETQ. The CDR3 spans 17 residues. V shed 4 bases and J 7 bases; nucleotides not matched to a gene: 13. CDR3: CASSPGLAGPGGNEQFF. For the CDR3, the DNA is TGCGCCAGCAGCCCCGGACTAGCGGGTCCCGGGGGGAATGAGCAGTTCTTC.

The chain is built from TRBV30 and TRBJ2-2; 9 bases are a match to TRBD2. V shed 1 base and J 6 bases; nucleotides not matched to a gene: 3. CDR1 and CDR2 (germline): GTSNPN, SVGIG (reference sequence). This CDR3 is built from 14 residues. The CDR3 sequence: CAWSGGRVPGELFF. CDR3 in DNA: TGTGCCTGGAGTGGCGGGAGGGTTCCCGGGGAGCTGTTTTTT.

At least ten counts were recorded for this clonotype. The rearrangement links TRBV5-1 to TRBJ2-7, with D possibly matching TRBD1 (5 bases). CDR1 and CDR2 from the germline V gene are SGHRS and YFSETQ. This CDR3 is 15 amino acids long. The V gene lost 0 bases and the J gene lost 0 bases, with 10 bases spanning the gap. The CDR3 is CASSLEGASSYEQYF. The CDR3 DNA is TGCGCCAGCAGCTTGGAAGGGGCCAGCTCCTACGAGCAGTACTTC.

This clonotype was counted only a few times. The chain carries TRBV11-1 and TRBJ2-2, with 11 bases lining up with TRBD2. The CDR3 is 17 amino acids. With V trimmed by 4 bases and J by 6 bases, 10 bases remained unmatched. The germline CDR1 and CDR2 sequences are SGHAT and FQDESV (reference sequence). The CDR3 protein is CASSWVTSGSIAGELFF. The CDR3 nucleotides are TGTGCCAGCAGCTGGGTAACTAGCGGGAGTATTGCCGGGGAGCTGTTTTTT.

This clonotype was seen ten or more times. This chain uses TRBV4-3 with TRBJ2-5; no clear D. Looked up from germline, CDR1 is LGHNA and CDR2 is YSLEER. The V gene lost 0 bases and the J gene lost 1 base, with 9 bases spanning the gap. The CDR3 runs 15 residues. CDR3 in amino acids: CASSQDVARQETQYF. CDR3 nucleotide sequence: TGCGCCAGCAGCCAAGATGTCGCCCGCCAAGAGACCCAGTACTTC.